A selection of T cell receptor beta chains follows, all from one sample in a study of neoadjuvant anti-PD-1 for oral cavity cancer. TCRdb's copy holds only in-frame clones and misses some; the assay was immunoSEQ multiplex PCR. The sample comprises about 9,300 clones, about 80% of which are singletons, and about 3.9% rests with the top ten. Specimen: PBMCs, collected after nivolumab (anti-PD-1) treatment. The origin of the receptors is a person between 40 and 85 years old with oral cavity squamous cell carcinoma. CDR3s include the opening cysteine and the closing phenylalanine or tryptophan. The order of the fields is clone size, V gene, J gene, D gene, CDR3 protein, CDR3 DNA. The D gene is left open where the match is weak. Part of the rows lack a size; the others show once, few, many or a class for expanded clones.

>-|TRBV10-1|TRBJ1-1|TRBD1
CASKGTGAAEAFF
TGCGCCAGCAAAGGGACAGGGGCCGCTGAAGCTTTCTTT
>medium-sized|TRBV2|TRBJ2-1|TRBD2
CASNGGDGATFEQFF
TGTGCCAGCAATGGGGGGGACGGAGCCACCTTTGAGCAGTTCTTC
>-|TRBV11-3|TRBJ1-1|TRBD1
CASSSGQGRTEAFF
TGTGCCAGCAGCTCGGGACAGGGGCGGACTGAAGCTTTCTTT
>-|TRBV28|TRBJ1-5|-
CASRPGTGFGQLPQHF
TGTGCCAGCAGGCCTGGAACAGGGTTCGGCCAACTGCCCCAGCATTTT
>-|TRBV6-5|TRBJ2-7|TRBD1
CASRRDRATVEQYF
TGTGCCAGCAGACGGGACAGGGCAACGGTCGAGCAGTACTTC
>-|TRBV7-3|TRBJ2-1|TRBD2
CASSLTSGSHEQFF
TGTGCCAGCAGCTTGACTAGCGGGTCACATGAGCAGTTCTTC
>once|TRBV5-1|TRBJ1-1|TRBD1
CASSSYTDRRNTEAFF
TGCGCCAGCAGCTCTTACACGGACAGGAGGAACACTGAAGCTTTCTTT
>-|TRBV7-2|TRBJ1-5|-
CASSLAGPQHF
TGTGCCAGCAGCTTAGCAGGGCCCCAGCATTTT
>-|TRBV6-5|TRBJ1-4|TRBD1
CASSYSIAGGREKLFF
TGTGCCAGCAGTTACTCGATTGCAGGGGGACGGGAAAAACTGTTTTTT
>-|TRBV6-1|TRBJ2-3|TRBD2
CASRWTSGDTQYF
TGTGCCAGCAGGTGGACTAGCGGCGATACGCAGTATTTT
>-|TRBV27|TRBJ2-3|TRBD2
CASSLTSGSGDTQYF
TGTGCCAGCAGTCTGACTAGCGGGAGTGGAGATACGCAGTATTTT
>-|TRBV5-1|TRBJ1-4|-
CASSPTVATNEKLFF
TGCGCCAGCAGCCCAACGGTCGCAACTAATGAAAAACTGTTTTTT
>-|TRBV4-2|TRBJ2-1|TRBD2
CASSQASGRARDEQFF
TGTGCCAGCAGCCAAGCTAGCGGGAGGGCCAGGGATGAGCAGTTCTTC
>-|TRBV5-1|TRBJ2-3|-
CASSLDGPPNTQYF
TGCGCCAGCAGCTTGGATGGGCCACCTAATACGCAGTATTTT
>-|TRBV9|TRBJ2-1|TRBD2
CASSVGLAAYNEQFF
TGTGCCAGCAGCGTAGGGCTAGCGGCCTACAATGAGCAGTTCTTC
>-|TRBV14|TRBJ2-2|TRBD2
CASSQAGSGTGELFF
TGTGCCAGCAGCCAAGCTGGTAGCGGGACCGGGGAGCTGTTTTTT
>-|TRBV19|TRBJ1-5|-
CASSGGWGGAMKPQHF
TGTGCCAGTAGTGGAGGATGGGGCGGAGCGATGAAGCCCCAGCATTTT
>-|TRBV5-6|TRBJ2-5|-
CASSQPTGYQETQYF
TGTGCCAGCAGCCAGCCCACAGGGTACCAAGAGACCCAGTACTTC
>-|TRBV7-2|TRBJ1-4|-
CASTVSSGRNEKLFF
TGTGCCAGCACCGTAAGTTCCGGGCGAAATGAAAAACTGTTTTTT
>-|TRBV9|TRBJ2-3|TRBD2
CASSPGGVARTDTQYF
TGTGCCAGCAGCCCGGGGGGGGTAGCCCGCACAGATACGCAGTATTTT
>-|TRBV30|TRBJ1-2|TRBD1
CAWSVGQGFGANYGYTF
TGTGCCTGGAGTGTGGGACAGGGATTTGGAGCTAACTATGGCTACACCTTC
>-|TRBV6-1|TRBJ1-2|-
CASSEVAGLYGYTF
TGTGCCAGCAGTGAGGTTGCAGGCCTCTATGGCTACACCTTC
>-|TRBV5-4|TRBJ2-2|-
CASSPIGTANTGELFF
TGTGCCAGCAGCCCAATCGGGACGGCGAACACCGGGGAGCTGTTTTTT
>-|TRBV6-6|TRBJ2-2|-
CASKIRDTVTGELFF
TGTGCCAGCAAAATCCGGGACACCGTCACCGGGGAGCTGTTTTTT
>-|TRBV10-2|TRBJ1-1|-
CASRSVGMNTEAFF
TGCGCCAGCAGGTCAGTAGGGATGAACACTGAAGCTTTCTTT
>once|TRBV6-1|TRBJ2-5|-
CASSEGPASLTQYF
TGTGCCAGCAGTGAAGGTCCAGCCTCTTTGACCCAGTACTTC
>once|TRBV12-5|TRBJ2-2|TRBD2
CASALGGGISGELFF
TGTGCTAGTGCCCTTGGGGGGGGTATTTCCGGGGAGCTGTTTTTT
>-|TRBV6-1|TRBJ2-7|TRBD2
CASKTGRAAYEQYF
TGTGCCAGCAAGACCGGGAGGGCCGCATACGAGCAGTACTTC
>once|TRBV2|TRBJ1-1|TRBD1
CASSLGGTGYNTEAFF
TGTGCCAGCAGTCTAGGAGGGACAGGGTACAACACTGAAGCTTTCTTT
>-|TRBV5-1|TRBJ1-3|-
CASSPLSGNTIYF
TGCGCCAGCAGCCCCCTCTCTGGAAACACCATATATTTT
>-|TRBV10-1|TRBJ1-3|-
CASRPDKAGENTIYF
TGCGCCAGCAGGCCGGACAAGGCCGGCGAAAACACCATATATTTT
>-|TRBV19|TRBJ1-5|TRBD1
CASRQGKDQPQHF
TGTGCCAGTAGACAGGGGAAGGATCAGCCCCAGCATTTT
>-|TRBV19|TRBJ2-3|-
CASSPAGTGDTQYF
TGTGCCAGTAGTCCCGCCGGGACGGGAGATACGCAGTATTTT
>-|TRBV28|TRBJ2-3|TRBD2
CASSPLGAREVDTQYF
TGTGCCAGCAGCCCGCTAGGTGCGCGGGAGGTAGATACGCAGTATTTT
>-|TRBV18|TRBJ2-3|-
CASSPNSGGTDTQYF
TGTGCCAGCTCACCAAATAGCGGTGGCACAGATACGCAGTATTTT
>-|TRBV7-9|TRBJ1-2|-
CASSLSGESTAGYTF
TGTGCCAGCAGCTTGTCTGGAGAGTCCACCGCCGGCTACACCTTC
>-|TRBV6-5|TRBJ1-4|-
CASSPGITGEKLFF
TGTGCCAGCAGCCCAGGGATCACGGGAGAAAAACTGTTTTTT
>-|TRBV4-1|TRBJ1-2|TRBD1
CASSRDPGQRSYGYTF
TGCGCCAGCAGTCGAGACCCGGGACAGCGAAGCTATGGCTACACCTTC
>few|TRBV28|TRBJ1-1|TRBD1
CASSLLGQRGFF
TGTGCCAGCAGTTTATTGGGACAGCGAGGTTTCTTT
>-|TRBV7-9|TRBJ2-1|TRBD2
CASSTPMSGRVTEQFF
TGTGCCAGCAGCACCCCCATGAGCGGGAGAGTCACTGAGCAGTTCTTC
>-|TRBV20-1|TRBJ2-6|-
CSAEGANVLTF
TGCAGTGCTGAAGGGGCCAACGTCCTGACTTTC
>-|TRBV4-1|TRBJ2-7|TRBD2
CASSQESGSASYEQYF
TGCGCCAGCAGCCAAGAAAGCGGGAGTGCATCCTACGAGCAGTACTTC
>-|TRBV7-3|TRBJ1-1|-
CASSPTAWLGTEAFF
TGTGCCAGCAGCCCCACCGCCTGGCTGGGGACTGAAGCTTTCTTT
>-|TRBV29-1|TRBJ1-2|-
CSAGTGGYTF
TGCAGCGCGGGTACTGGAGGCTACACCTTC
>few|TRBV11-3|TRBJ2-3|-
CASSRGTGSFGRTDTQYF
TGTGCCAGCAGCCGGGGGACGGGAAGCTTCGGACGCACAGATACGCAGTATTTT
>few|TRBV28|TRBJ2-7|-
CASRSPVPSYEQYF
TGTGCCAGCCGCTCTCCCGTCCCTTCCTACGAGCAGTACTTC
>-|TRBV7-2|TRBJ2-7|-
CASSQGGAYEQYF
TGTGCCAGCAGCCAGGGTGGCGCCTACGAGCAGTACTTC
>once|TRBV11-2|TRBJ1-6|-
CASSLNRGKSPLHF
TGTGCCAGCAGCTTAAACCGGGGGAAATCACCCCTCCACTTT
>-|TRBV7-2|TRBJ2-3|-
CASSLDTGPDTQYF
TGTGCCAGCAGCTTAGACACAGGGCCAGATACGCAGTATTTT
>-|TRBV4-2|TRBJ1-1|-
CASSQASQGLNTEAFF
TGTGCCAGCAGCCAGGCCTCCCAGGGATTGAACACTGAAGCTTTCTTT